These 16 T cell receptor beta chains were all obtained from the same sample, sequenced in a study of beta chain features in type 1 diabetes. Investigators reverse transcribed all isolated RNA, so they sequenced expressed TCRB transcripts. Measured with immunoSEQ multiplex PCR; TCRdb has only the in-frame clones, and not every one. The sample includes almost 350,000 clones, around 7.6% of them seen just once. Sequencing was done on a sample of central memory CD4+ T cells from blood. The source is a woman aged 18-35 years in good health.

This clone was counted between two and nine times. The genes are TRBV7-2 and TRBJ1-2; D may be TRBD1 (6 bases). Germline loops: CDR1 SGHTA, CDR2 FQGNSA. This CDR3 contains 14 residues. V was cut by 4 bases and J by 6 bases, with 15 bases left in between. The CDR3 region has the DNA TGTGCCAGCAGCTCCGAAAACAGGGACAATGGCTACACCTTC. Amino acids: CASSSENRDNGYTF.

This clone was recorded a few times. Other DNA sequences of this sample code for an identical CDR3. The chain uses TRBV9 and TRBJ1-2; D not certain. Germline CDR1 is SGDLS and CDR2 is YYNGEE. The ends were cut back, 2 bases at V and 4 bases at J, with 9 bases in the middle. This CDR3 comprises 13 residues. CDR3 coding DNA: TGTGCCAGCAGCGTGGAAGGAAGCTATGGCTACACCTTC. This gives the protein CASSVEGSYGYTF.

Here the CDR3 reads CASSLARERTKQFF. The CDR3 DNA follows: TGTGCCAGCAGCTTAGCCAGGGAGAGGACCAAGCAGTTCTTC. This chain joins TRBV7-2 and TRBJ2-1, with D possibly being TRBD1 or TRBD2 (5 bases each). CDR1 SGHTA and CDR2 FQGNSA come from the germline V gene. Trimming took off 0 bases at V and 11 bases at J, with 14 bases between the two ends. The CDR3 runs 14 residues.

Regarding this clone: A much larger clone lies one base from this, so it may be a read error. The genes are TRBV7-8 and TRBJ2-3; D gene unclear. Between the trimmed V and J ends, which lost 1 base and 1 base, there was a span of 3 bases. The CDR3 sequence is 13 residues long. CDR1 and CDR2 (germline): SGHVS, FQNEAQ. CDR3 DNA: TGTGCCAGCAGCTTAGGGGGCACAGATACGCAGTATTTT. Protein: CASSLGGTDTQYF.

V is TRBV29-1 and J is TRBJ1-5; 7 positions agree with TRBD1. CDR3 length: 13 residues. Germline loops: CDR1 SQVTM, CDR2 ANQGSEA. The ends lost 5 bases at V and 0 bases at J; junction bases unmatched: 1. DNA for the CDR3: TGCAGCGTTCGACAGGGTAGCAATCAGCCCCAGCATTTT. Amino acids: CSVRQGSNQPQHF.

This clone was recorded at least ten times. The J gene is TRBJ1-4, the V gene TRBV28; no clear D gene. In germline, CDR1 is MDHEN, CDR2 SYDVKM. The CDR3 is made up of 12 amino acids. The CDR3 sequence: CGTGLHNEKLFF. CDR3 coding DNA: TGTGGAACCGGCCTCCATAATGAAAAACTGTTTTTT.

V usage is TRBV9 and J usage is TRBJ2-7, with 12 bases aligning to TRBD2. V shed 3 bases and J 5 bases; nucleotides not matched to a gene: 15. The germline V gene encodes CDR1 SGDLS and CDR2 YYNGEE. CDR3 length equals 18 residues. This CDR3 is CASSASGGTSGSLNEQYF. Written as DNA, the CDR3 is TGTGCCAGCAGCGCATCAGGAGGGACTAGCGGGTCTCTGAACGAGCAGTACTTC.

In this sample, this clone turned up a few times. This chain connects TRBV5-1 to TRBJ2-7; either TRBD1 or TRBD2 may supply D (5 bases each). Trimming removed 7 bases from V and 3 bases from J, with 20 bases in between. CDR3 length equals 15 residues. Germline-derived CDR1 and CDR2 are SGHRS and YFSETQ. CDR3 DNA: TGCGCCAGCCGGACTCTTGGGCAGACAGTCTACGAGCAGTACTTC. Translation: CASRTLGQTVYEQYF.

This clone was seen only a few times. This sequence joins TRBV4-2 and TRBJ2-1; 12 bases fit TRBD2. Trimming at V came to 3 bases and at J to 7 bases, leaving 13 bases not matched to a gene. Per germline, CDR1 LGHNA and CDR2 YNFKEQ. The CDR3 is made up of 18 amino acids. The CDR3 loop reads CASSQLLLAGGMWNEQFF. The CDR3 bases are TGTGCCAGCAGCCAGCTTCTACTAGCGGGAGGTATGTGGAATGAGCAGTTCTTC.

The chain couples TRBV29-1 to TRBJ2-5, with 7 bases identical to TRBD1. With 6 bases clipped from V and 0 bases from J, the junction kept 4 bases outside the gene matches. CDR1 is SQVTM, CDR2 ANQGSEA, per germline. This CDR3 region has 13 residues. The CDR3: CSVGQRYQETQYF. CDR3 DNA sequence: TGCAGCGTGGGACAGAGGTACCAAGAGACCCAGTACTTC.

This clone was seen a few times. J is TRBJ2-5 and V is TRBV28; possibly TRBD1 for D (6 bases). Trimming took off 5 bases at V and 2 bases at J, with 12 bases between the two ends. This CDR3 comprises 14 residues. The germline V gene has CDR1 MDHEN and CDR2 SYDVKM. The CDR3 region has the DNA TGTGCCAGCAGTCCGGGGACATTACAAGAGACCCAGTACTTC. This encodes CASSPGTLQETQYF.

This clone turned up a few times. J is TRBJ2-7 and V is TRBV11-2; TRBD2 agrees at 7 bases. The V segment lost 6 bases and the J segment 0 bases; nucleotides outside the gene matches: 5. The CDR3 totals 14 residues. Germline values: CDR1 SGHAT, CDR2 FQNNGV. CDR3 protein: CASRPIAGSYEQYF. CDR3 DNA: TGTGCCAGCAGACCTATAGCGGGCTCCTACGAGCAGTACTTC.

This clone was picked up many times. The chain employs TRBV15 and TRBJ2-2; perhaps TRBD1 as D (5 bases). The germline gives CDR1 LNHNV, CDR2 YYDKDF (reference sequence). Trimming removed 6 bases from V and 1 base from J, with 6 bases in between. The CDR3 length is 13 residues. The chain's CDR3 is CATSGQNTGELFF. DNA of the CDR3: TGTGCCACCAGTGGACAGAACACCGGGGAGCTGTTTTTT.

This clone was detected only a few times. The V gene is TRBV25-1, the J gene TRBJ1-4; D might be TRBD1 (5 bases). The CDR3 consists of 15 residues. The V gene lost 5 bases and the J gene lost 6 bases, with 16 bases spanning the gap. Germline CDR1 reads MGHDK; CDR2 reads SYGVNS. Here the CDR3 reads CASSTSRGVHEKLFF. The CDR3, as DNA: TGTGCCAGCAGTACCTCGAGGGGTGTGCATGAAAAACTGTTTTTT.

The chain links TRBV10-3 to TRBJ2-2, with TRBD2 matching over 8 bases. The CDR3 runs to 16 residues. The V and J ends lost 4 bases and 4 bases, in that order; junction bases with no gene match: 8. From germline, CDR1 is ENHRY and CDR2 SYGVKD. CDR3 in DNA: TGTGCCATCAGTGCTGGGACTAGTAGCGGCACCGGGGAGCTGTTTTTT. It specifies CAISAGTSSGTGELFF.

This clone was recorded a few times. V is TRBV7-2 and J is TRBJ2-3; D not resolved. Trimming shortened V by 2 bases and J by 9 bases, and 12 bases separated the two germline ends. The CDR3 has 13 amino acids. The germline gives CDR1 SGHTA, CDR2 FQGNSA. CDR3 residues: CASSLNGYGTQYF. Written as DNA, the CDR3 is TGTGCCAGCAGCTTAAATGGGTACGGAACGCAGTATTTT.